A single sample is the source of the 14 T cell receptor beta chains below, sequenced in a study of shared clonotypes between healthy human individuals. Assay used: immunoSEQ multiplex PCR; TCRdb lists only in-frame clones, some missing. The sample lists over a million clones; 98% were seen once. Sequenced material: naive CD4+ T cells sorted from blood. Described subset: CD45RA+ positively selected. The source is a man aged 25-40 years in good health.

The genes are TRBV27 and TRBJ2-1; tentative D call: TRBD2 (5 bases). The CDR3 loop spans 14 amino acids. Germline CDR1 reads MNHEY; CDR2 reads SMNVEV (reference sequence). V shed 2 bases and J shed 6 bases, with 11 bases lying between them. CDR3 DNA: TGTGCCAGCAGTTTAAACCTAGCAGGCAATGAGCAGTTCTTC. Translated: CASSLNLAGNEQFF.

The J gene is TRBJ2-7, the V gene TRBV29-1, with 11 bases aligning to TRBD1. V was pared by 5 bases and J by 5 bases, with 8 bases of the junction left unmatched. CDR1 SQVTM and CDR2 ANQGSEA come from the germline V gene. This CDR3 is 14 amino acids long. The CDR3 is CSVRTRTGGHEQYF. CDR3 bases: TGCAGCGTTCGAACCAGGACAGGGGGCCACGAGCAGTACTTC.

The CDR3 bases are TGCGCCAGCAGCTTGGCCGGAGGTAGCGGGGGCTACGAGCAGTACTTC. Its protein is CASSLAGGSGGYEQYF. The rearrangement links TRBV5-1 to TRBJ2-7, with 9 bases lining up with TRBD2. The V gene end was trimmed by 0 bases and the J gene end by 3 bases; junction bases not matched to a gene: 7. Germline V gene data show CDR1 as SGHRS and CDR2 as YFSETQ. There are 16 residues in the CDR3.

This chain connects TRBV6-4 to TRBJ1-2; no clear D. Deletions cut 0 bases from V and 5 bases from J, with 10 bases between. Germline CDR1 MRHNA, CDR2 SNTAGT. The CDR3 loop spans 14 amino acids. The CDR3 DNA follows: TGTGCCAGCAGTGACTCGGGCGACCCTTATGGCTACACCTTC. Its translation is CASSDSGDPYGYTF.

The V gene is TRBV2, the J gene TRBJ1-1; possibly TRBD1 for D (6 bases). This CDR3 is built from 11 residues. Germline assignment: CDR1 SNHLY and CDR2 FYNNEI. The V gene lost 7 bases and the J gene lost 9 bases, with 12 bases spanning the gap. The CDR3 coding sequence is TGTGCCAGCAAGGGGGAATCTAAAGCTTTCTTT. This gives the protein CASKGESKAFF.

The sample holds one count of this clone. V gene TRBV4-3 combines with J gene TRBJ1-5; D is perhaps TRBD1 (5 bases). The CDR3 spans 15 residues. V lost 3 bases, J lost 3 bases, and 12 bases lay in between. Germline V gives CDR1 LGHNA, CDR2 YSLEER. CDR3 sequence (DNA): TGCGCCAGCAGCCATGGAAGGGGAATCAATCAGCCCCAGCATTTT. Residues: CASSHGRGINQPQHF.

J is TRBJ2-1 and V is TRBV10-1; 7 bases align to TRBD1. The ends lost 4 bases at V and 8 bases at J; junction bases unmatched: 8. CDR1 is WNHNN and CDR2 is SYGVQD in the germline V gene (reference sequence). This CDR3 spans 14 amino acids. This CDR3 is CASSADRVHHEQFF. The DNA for the CDR3 is TGCGCCAGCAGTGCCGACAGGGTACATCATGAGCAGTTCTTC.

The rearrangement uses TRBV5-1 and TRBJ2-5; no definite D call. This CDR3 contains 13 residues. The V gene's germline CDR1 is SGHRS and CDR2 YFSETQ. V was cut by 5 bases and J by 4 bases, with 12 bases left in between. CDR3 loop: CASSPAPAETQYF. In nucleotides, the CDR3 is TGCGCCAGCAGTCCGGCGCCTGCAGAGACCCAGTACTTC.

The rearrangement joins TRBV7-2 to TRBJ2-6; D might be TRBD1 or TRBD2, each matching 5 bases. The germline V gene encodes CDR1 SGHTA and CDR2 FQGNSA. There are 17 residues in the CDR3. The V and J ends lost 5 bases and 0 bases respectively, with 14 bases between them. The CDR3 coding sequence is TGTGCCAGCAGCCCCCCGGGGCCCCCCTCTGGGGCCAACGTCCTGACTTTC. It codes for CASSPPGPPSGANVLTF.

J is TRBJ1-2 and V is TRBV6-5, with D tentatively TRBD1 (5 bases). The CDR3 totals 14 residues. CDR1 is MNHEY, CDR2 SVGAGI, per germline. Trimming left V 2 bases short and J 5 bases short, with 12 bases between. CDR3 bases: TGTGCCAGCAGTTACACCTCGGGGGGGTATGGCTACACCTTC. It specifies CASSYTSGGYGYTF.

V gene TRBV7-2 combines with J gene TRBJ2-2, with 7 bases lining up with TRBD1. This CDR3 is 17 amino acids long. Germline CDR1 is SGHTA and CDR2 is FQGNSA. V gave up 6 bases and J gave up 7 bases; unmatched junction bases: 17. As DNA, the CDR3 is TGTGCCAGCAGTTCGATATTGGGACAGCCCCACGGCGGGGAGCTGTTTTTT. Translation gives CASSSILGQPHGGELFF.

The chain joins TRBV5-1 to TRBJ2-7; 9 bases align to TRBD1. V lost 4 bases and J lost 6; bases outside the gene matches: 14. Per germline, CDR1 SGHRS and CDR2 YFSETQ. CDR3 length: 16 amino acids. This chain's CDR3 is CASSTETGTGRAEQYF. CDR3 in DNA: TGCGCCAGCAGCACGGAAACCGGGACAGGGAGAGCCGAGCAGTACTTC.

The chain couples TRBV7-2 to TRBJ2-7, with TRBD1 matching over 7 bases. This CDR3 contains 14 residues. The trim removed 5 bases at V and 2 bases at J, leaving 6 bases unmatched. The germline CDR1 and CDR2 sequences are SGHTA and FQGNSA. The CDR3 region has the DNA TGTGCCAGCAGCCCCTACACAGGGGCCTACGAGCAGTACTTC. Its translation: CASSPYTGAYEQYF.

The V gene is TRBV10-3, the J gene TRBJ2-2; no definite D call. The CDR3 consists of 14 residues. The germline V gene encodes CDR1 ENHRY and CDR2 SYGVKD. Trimming removed 3 bases from V and 4 bases from J, with 9 bases in between. In DNA, the CDR3 is TGTGCCATCAGTGAAAAAGATAGCACCGGGGAGCTGTTTTTT. Amino acids: CAISEKDSTGELFF.